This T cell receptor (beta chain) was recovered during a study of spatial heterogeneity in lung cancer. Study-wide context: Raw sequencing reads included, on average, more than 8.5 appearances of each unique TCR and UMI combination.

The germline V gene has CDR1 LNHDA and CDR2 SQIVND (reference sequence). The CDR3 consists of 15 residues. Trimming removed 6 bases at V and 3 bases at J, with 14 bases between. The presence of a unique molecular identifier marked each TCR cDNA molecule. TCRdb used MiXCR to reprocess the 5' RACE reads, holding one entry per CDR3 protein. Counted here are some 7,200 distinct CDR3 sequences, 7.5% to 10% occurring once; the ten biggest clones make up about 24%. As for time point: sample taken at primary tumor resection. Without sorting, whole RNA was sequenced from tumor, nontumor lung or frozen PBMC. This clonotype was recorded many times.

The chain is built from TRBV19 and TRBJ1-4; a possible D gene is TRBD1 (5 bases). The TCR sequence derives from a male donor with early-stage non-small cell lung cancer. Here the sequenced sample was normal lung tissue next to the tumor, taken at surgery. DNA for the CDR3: TGTGCCAGTAGCACTGGGACCTTTGCTAATGAAAAACTGTTTTTT. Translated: CASSTGTFANEKLFF.